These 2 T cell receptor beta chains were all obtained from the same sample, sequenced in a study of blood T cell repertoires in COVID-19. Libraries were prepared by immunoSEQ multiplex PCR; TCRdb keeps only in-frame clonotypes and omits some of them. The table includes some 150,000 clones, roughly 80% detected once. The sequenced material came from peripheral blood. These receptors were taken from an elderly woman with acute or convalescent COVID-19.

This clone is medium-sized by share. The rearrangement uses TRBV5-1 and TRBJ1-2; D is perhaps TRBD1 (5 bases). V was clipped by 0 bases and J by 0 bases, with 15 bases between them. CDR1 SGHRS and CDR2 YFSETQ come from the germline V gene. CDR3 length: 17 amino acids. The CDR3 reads CASSLAGVPLANYGYTF. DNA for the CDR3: TGCGCCAGCAGCTTGGCGGGGGTCCCGTTAGCTAACTATGGCTACACCTTC.

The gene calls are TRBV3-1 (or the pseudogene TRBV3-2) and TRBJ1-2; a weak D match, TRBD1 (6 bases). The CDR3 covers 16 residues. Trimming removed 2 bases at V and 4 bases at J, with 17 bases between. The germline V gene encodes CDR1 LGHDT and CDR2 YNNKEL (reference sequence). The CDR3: CASSQWVQGRAYGYTF. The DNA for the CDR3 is TGTGCCAGCAGCCAATGGGTACAGGGTCGGGCCTATGGCTACACCTTC.